The 8 T cell receptor beta chains reported below all come from one sample, sequenced in a study of T cell repertoires in cytomegalovirus infection. TCRdb re-analysed the reads in MiXCR, keeping a single row per CDR3 protein. This sample has some 940,000 distinct CDR3 sequences; around 31% occur once, and the top ten carry over 11%. For these TCRs, the target antigens are not known. This specimen consisted of cultured CD8+ T cells from PBMCs, obtained from culture after CMV antigen stimulation. These receptors were obtained from a human donor in good health (CMV status not recorded). Some clones in this sample may be carry-over from other donors' samples.

The chain recombines TRBV27 with TRBJ2-1, with TRBD1 matching 8 bases. CDR1 is MNHEY, CDR2 SMNVEV, per germline (reference sequence). This CDR3 comprises 14 residues. Trimming at V came to 8 bases and at J to 3 bases, leaving 6 bases not matched to a gene. CDR3 nucleotides: TGTGCCAGCCTCGGACAGGGCGGCTACAATGAGCAGTTCTTC. It translates to CASLGQGGYNEQFF.

The chain uses TRBV4-2 and TRBJ2-1; 8 bases agree with TRBD2. The CDR3 sequence is 16 residues long. V was pared by 0 bases and J by 9 bases, with 10 bases of the junction left unmatched. Germline loops: CDR1 LGHNA, CDR2 YNFKEQ. CDR3 DNA sequence: TGTGCCAGCAGCCAAGACTCGGGGGGGCCGCTATCTGAGCAGTTCTTC. Protein: CASSQDSGGPLSEQFF.

The V call is TRBV7-9, the J call TRBJ2-3; D is possibly TRBD1 or TRBD2 (5 bases each). Trimming stripped 6 bases from V and 11 bases from J, with 15 bases between. Looked up from germline, CDR1 is SEHNR and CDR2 is FQNEAQ (reference sequence). The CDR3 length is 12 residues. In DNA form, the CDR3 reads TGTGCCAGCAGTCGGGGCCTTTGGGTGCAGTATTTT. Protein product: CASSRGLWVQYF.

A few counts support this clonotype. This chain joins TRBV10-3 and TRBJ1-1; D possibly corresponds to TRBD1 (6 bases). Germline V gene data show CDR1 as ENHRY and CDR2 as SYGVKD. The CDR3 is made up of 15 amino acids. The germline V and J ends were trimmed by 6 bases and 0 bases, with 14 bases remaining between them. DNA for the CDR3: TGTGCCATCAGATTACTACAGGGACTGAACACTGAAGCTTTCTTT. This encodes CAIRLLQGLNTEAFF.

The V gene is TRBV12-5, the J gene TRBJ2-7; possibly TRBD2 for D (6 bases). Trimming shortened V by 6 bases and J by 0 bases, and 15 bases separated the two germline ends. CDR3 length: 15 residues. Germline CDR1 is LGHNT and CDR2 is FRNRAP. This CDR3 is CASGIADPSSYEQYF. CDR3 bases: TGTGCTAGTGGGATAGCGGACCCGAGCTCCTACGAGCAGTACTTC.

The rearrangement uses TRBV4-1 and TRBJ1-2; unclear D gene. In germline, CDR1 is MGHRA, CDR2 YSYEKL. Between the trimmed V and J ends, which lost 4 bases and 4 bases, there was a span of 16 bases. The length of the CDR3 is 15 residues. The CDR3 loop reads CASSPLNAASYGYTF. The DNA for the CDR3 is TGCGCCAGCAGCCCTCTTAATGCCGCATCCTATGGCTACACCTTC.

The chain couples TRBV7-2 to TRBJ2-7, with TRBD1 matching 7 bases. Germline CDR1 and CDR2: SGHTA and FQGNSA. CDR3 size: 14 residues. V trimming: 8 bases; J trimming: 0 bases; junction bases outside the gene matches: 7. CDR3 residues: CASLGPGGSYEQYV. The CDR3 DNA follows: TGTGCCAGCTTAGGCCCAGGGGGCTCCTACGAGCAGTACGTC.

The table lists this clonotype with many counts. The chain has TRBV7-2 and TRBJ2-1; D ambiguous. Germline V CDR1 and CDR2: SGHTA, FQGNSA. The CDR3 has 14 amino acids. The ends were cut back, 4 bases at V and 4 bases at J, with 11 bases in the middle. The CDR3 loop is CASSSRLSYNEQFF. The CDR3 DNA reads TGTGCCAGCAGCTCGAGACTCTCTTACAATGAGCAGTTCTTC.